This TCR beta chain was captured by sequencing in a study of T cell repertoires in aging, cancer and after chemotherapy. V was clipped by 3 bases and J by 0 bases, with 9 bases between them. Germline values: CDR1 SGHAT, CDR2 FQNNGV. The CDR3 totals 15 residues. Multiplex touch-down PCR with TRB-A/B primers amplified rearranged V-D-J TRB sequences. From the multiplex PCR reads, TCRdb called clonotypes with MiXCR, one entry per CDR3 protein. This table has around 5,000 distinct CDR3 sequences, around 45% appearing once. Amplification of TCR beta used genomic DNA extracted from peripheral blood. The clonotype originates from a human donor with a blood cancer. V is TRBV11-2 and J is TRBJ2-1; TRBD1 might be the D (6 bases). What was sequenced was blood. The CDR3 protein is CASSLDSSSYNEQFF. CDR3 sequence (DNA): TGTGCCAGCAGCTTGGACAGCAGCTCCTACAATGAGCAGTTCTTC. The full variable domain, its missing parts supplied by reference TRBV11-2 and TRBJ2-1, is EAGVAQSPRYKIIEKRQSVAFWCNPISGHATLYWYQQILGQGPKLLIQFQNNGVVDDSQLPKDRFSAERLKGVDSTLKIQPAKLEDSAVYLCASSLDSSSYNEQFFGPGTRLTVL.